This T cell receptor beta chain was sequenced during a study of blood T cell repertoires in COVID-19. Repertoires were generated with immunoSEQ multiplex PCR, while TCRdb's copy carries only in-frame clones and drops some. The sample records about 240,000 clones, roughly 90% being singletons. The study recruited people aged roughly 18 to 95 years across under 25 US areas. The V gene end was trimmed by 3 bases and the J gene end by 3 bases; junction bases not matched to a gene: 4. Germline CDR1 is KGHSH and CDR2 is LQKENI. CDR3 size: 14 residues. Sequenced: PBMCs or T cells enriched from blood (not recorded which). The V call is TRBV18, the J call TRBJ2-7, with TRBD1 matching over 8 bases. This clonotype was sampled from a woman aged 25 to 39 with acute COVID-19. The CDR3 spells CASSPAGQGYEQYF. CDR3 DNA: TGTGCCAGCTCACCGGCCGGACAGGGCTACGAGCAGTACTTC. Drawing the rest from reference TRBV18 and TRBJ2-7, the complete variable domain is NAGVMQNPRHLVRRRGQEARLRCSPMKGHSHVYWYRQLPEEGLKFMVYLQKENIIDESGMPKERFSAEFPKEGPSILRIQQVVRGDSAAYFCASSPAGQGYEQYFGPGTRLTVT.